The 32 T cell receptor beta chains reported below all come from one sample, sequenced in a study of regulatory T cells in long-lasting Graves disease. Library construction for TCR beta used iRepertoire HTBI primers and Arm-PCR of CDR3 regions. TCRdb reanalysed the multiplex PCR reads using MiXCR and keeps one entry per CDR3 protein. The top ten hold about 8.3% of the sample, which has over 350,000 distinct CDR3 sequences, approximately 16% seen once. Time point meaning: newly diagnosed GD, antithyroid drugs for less than 3 months. With RNA extracted from PBMCs as input, the TCR library was made. This sample also appeared in a second study, on T cells in Graves' hyperthyroidism and ophthalmopathy.

Sequenced material: peripheral blood mononuclear cells (PBMCs), taken at new diagnosis, from a patient treated with antithyroid drugs. The source is a middle-aged woman with Graves disease.

This clonotype was picked up a small number of times. J is TRBJ1-2 and V is TRBV29-1; TRBD1 matches 9 bases. The CDR3 extends over 14 amino acids. Germline V CDR1 and CDR2: SQVTM, ANQGSEA. The V and J ends lost 6 bases and 7 bases, in that order; junction bases with no gene match: 12. This CDR3 is CSVGSRQGVGGYTF. In nucleotides, the CDR3 is TGCAGCGTCGGATCTAGACAGGGGGTCGGTGGCTACACCTTC. The full variable domain, in which reference TRBV29-1 and TRBJ1-2 provide the parts outside the CDR3, is SAVISQKPSRDICQRGTSLTIQCQVDSQVTMMFWYRQQPGQSLTLIATANQGSEATYESGFVIDKFPISRPNLTFSTLTVSNMSPEDSSIYLCSVGSRQGVGGYTFGSGTRLTVV.

This clonotype was counted between two and nine times. The chain recombines TRBV29-1 with TRBJ2-1, with D possibly being TRBD1 or TRBD2 (6 bases each). CDR3 length equals 13 residues. Germline-derived CDR1 and CDR2 are SQVTM and ANQGSEA. Trimming removed 3 bases from V and 7 bases from J, with 13 bases in between. The CDR3 sequence is CSVDWGAWNEQFF. CDR3 coding DNA: TGCAGCGTTGATTGGGGGGCTTGGAATGAGCAGTTCTTC.

This clonotype was seen repeatedly, ten times or more. The junction differs from germline at one of its ends, possibly a read error. The chain recombines TRBV5-1 with TRBJ2-1; 7 nucleotides agree with TRBD1. The CDR3 consists of 15 residues. Germline assignment: CDR1 SGHRS and CDR2 YFSETQ. CDR3 DNA: TGTGCCAGCAGCTTAGGACAGGTCTCCTACAATGAGCAGTTCTTC. It specifies CASSLGQVSYNEQFF.

V gene TRBV19 combines with J gene TRBJ2-2; tentatively, D is TRBD1 (6 bases). CDR3 length: 13 residues. CDR1 LNHDA and CDR2 SQIVND come from the germline V gene (reference sequence). Trimming removed 8 bases at V and 5 bases at J, with 12 bases between. The CDR3 DNA sequence: TGTGCCAGTTTCACGAGGGGGACCGGGGAGCTGTTTTTT. It codes for CASFTRGTGELFF.

The sample holds a few counts of this clonotype. The chain combines TRBV19 with TRBJ1-1; TRBD1 might be the D (5 bases). The germline V gene has CDR1 LNHDA and CDR2 SQIVND (reference sequence). V lost 5 bases to trimming and J lost 12 bases, with 19 bases between them. This CDR3 spans 13 amino acids. This CDR3 reads CASSAGGGVWTFF. CDR3 in DNA: TGTGCCAGTAGTGCCGGTGGGGGGGTATGGACTTTCTTT.

V and J are TRBV6-1 and TRBJ2-7; maybe TRBD2 (6 bases). The CDR3 is 14 amino acids. V lost 7 bases, J lost 6 bases, and 19 bases lay in between. Germline lookup yields CDR1 MNHNS and CDR2 SASEGT. The CDR3 is CASTSRGGILEQYF. CDR3 nucleotides: TGTGCCAGCACCTCCCGAGGCGGGATTCTCGAGCAGTACTTC.

J is TRBJ2-1 and V is TRBV19, with 9 positions matching TRBD2. The CDR3 runs to 16 residues. The germline V gene encodes CDR1 LNHDA and CDR2 SQIVND (reference sequence). After removal of 1 base from V and 4 bases from J, the junction contained 5 bases not matched to a gene. The CDR3 loop reads CASSIVTSGGYNEQFF. The CDR3 DNA sequence: TGTGCCAGTAGTATAGTGACTAGCGGAGGATACAATGAGCAGTTCTTC.

Ten or more counts support this clonotype. The chain combines TRBV14 with TRBJ2-5, with TRBD2 identical over 12 bases. Trimming removed 3 bases from V and 5 bases from J; junction bases left unmatched: 7. Germline values: CDR1 SGHDN, CDR2 FVKESK. The CDR3 runs 16 residues. CDR3 residues: CASSQRLAGALETQYF. The CDR3 DNA sequence: TGTGCCAGCAGCCAGAGACTAGCGGGAGCGTTGGAGACCCAGTACTTC.

This clonotype was seen more than once but under ten times. The chain joins TRBV5-5 to TRBJ1-5; D remains ambiguous. CDR3 size: 13 residues. Germline V CDR1 and CDR2: SGHKS, YYEKEE (reference sequence). V was clipped by 5 bases and J by 3 bases, with 9 bases between them. The CDR3 sequence: CASSQVVNQPQHF. In DNA form, the CDR3 reads TGTGCCAGCAGTCAGGTGGTCAATCAGCCCCAGCATTTT.

J is TRBJ2-1 and V is TRBV10-3; TRBD2 aligns across 10 bases. V was clipped by 5 bases and J by 6 bases; unmatched bases: 7. The germline CDR1 and CDR2 sequences are ENHRY and SYGVKD. The CDR3 length is 15 residues. The CDR3 is CAISQLAGLGNEQFF. Written as DNA, the CDR3 is TGTGCCATCAGTCAACTAGCGGGATTGGGCAATGAGCAGTTCTTC.

This clonotype was seen repeatedly, ten times or more. The CDR3 region has the DNA TGCGCCAGCAGCCCAGGACAGTTCGCCGGGGGTACCCAGTACTTC. It is translated as CASSPGQFAGGTQYF. This chain joins TRBV5-1 and TRBJ2-3; tentatively, D is TRBD1 or TRBD2 (6 bases each). Matching the DNA end better, TRBJ2-5 makes the J call doubtful. The CDR3 loop spans 15 amino acids. Germline CDR1 and CDR2: SGHRS and YFSETQ.

This chain joins TRBV12-5 and TRBJ2-7; no clear D gene. Trimming took 2 bases from V and 0 from J, leaving 5 bases between them. CDR1 LGHNT and CDR2 FRNRAP come from the germline V gene. This CDR3 comprises 13 residues. CDR3 coding DNA: TGTGCTAGTGGTTTGCCTTCCTCCTACGAGCAGTACTTC. Protein: CASGLPSSYEQYF.

The chain is built from TRBV5-1 and TRBJ2-4, with D tentatively TRBD1 (5 bases). Trimming removed 4 bases from V and 6 bases from J, with 23 bases in between. The CDR3 runs 17 residues. Germline CDR1 is SGHRS and CDR2 is YFSETQ. The DNA for the CDR3 is TGCGCCAGCAGCCCCTCCGGATTCAGGGATAAAGGAAACATTCAGTACTTC. Translated, it gives CASSPSGFRDKGNIQYF.

This clonotype was seen at least ten times. The gene calls are TRBV24-1 and TRBJ2-2, with 9 bases identical to TRBD1. V was clipped by 4 bases and J by 7 bases; unmatched bases: 9. Germline CDR1 reads KGHDR; CDR2 reads SFDVKD. The CDR3 contains 16 residues. The CDR3 loop is CATSDRDRVASGELFF. In nucleotides, the CDR3 is TGTGCCACCAGTGACCGGGACAGGGTAGCAAGCGGGGAGCTGTTTTTT.

The chain joins TRBV20-1 to TRBJ1-2, with 7 nucleotides matching TRBD1. This CDR3 has 13 residues. J gave up 7 bases and V 4 bases, and 9 bases lay outside the gene matches. Germline V gene lookup returns CDR1 DFQATT and CDR2 SNEGSKA (reference sequence). CDR3 DNA sequence: TGCAGTGCTAACAGGGGTATTACGGGTGGCTACACCTTC. It yields the protein CSANRGITGGYTF.

This clonotype occurred many times. The CDR3 bases are TGTGCCATCAGGGGGACGCAAAACTATGGCTACACCTTC. Protein product: CAIRGTQNYGYTF. V gene TRBV10-3 combines with J gene TRBJ1-2; a weak D match, TRBD1 (5 bases). Between the trimmed V and J ends, which lost 6 bases and 2 bases, there was a span of 10 bases. This CDR3 has 13 residues. Germline CDR1 and CDR2: ENHRY and SYGVKD.

This clonotype appeared many times. This sequence joins TRBV2 and TRBJ2-6, with D unresolved. V lost 10 bases, J lost 2 bases, and 6 bases lay in between. Germline-derived CDR1 and CDR2 are SNHLY and FYNNEI. CDR3 length: 12 residues. CDR3 residues: CATVTGANVLTF. The CDR3 nucleotides read TGTGCCACTGTAACTGGGGCCAACGTCCTGACTTTC.

This clonotype has ten or more counts. V usage is TRBV20-1 and J usage is TRBJ2-7; TRBD2 matches 12 bases. Per germline, CDR1 DFQATT and CDR2 SNEGSKA (reference sequence). The CDR3 totals 16 residues. With 3 bases clipped from V and 5 bases from J, the junction kept 11 bases outside the gene matches. The CDR3 nucleotides are TGCAGTGCTAGGGGGGTGACTAGCGGGAGAGGGAACGAGCAGTACTTC. It codes for CSARGVTSGRGNEQYF.

This clonotype came up many times. The chain combines TRBV12-3 or TRBV12-4 with TRBJ2-5; D may correspond to TRBD1 or TRBD2 (6 bases each). The V end was cut by 5 bases, the J end by 7 bases, with 20 bases between. The CDR3 is 15 amino acids. The CDR3 region is CASSPPGAGMATQYF. The CDR3 DNA sequence: TGTGCCAGCAGTCCACCGGGGGCAGGGATGGCGACCCAGTACTTC.

The chain is built from TRBV28 and TRBJ1-2, with TRBD1 as a possible D gene (5 bases). Between the trimmed V and J ends, which lost 6 bases and 2 bases, there was a span of 16 bases. This CDR3 spans 15 amino acids. CDR1 and CDR2 (germline): MDHEN, SYDVKM. CDR3 amino acids: CASRGSGQGNYGYTF. The CDR3 bases are TGTGCCAGCAGGGGGTCGGGCCAGGGAAACTATGGCTACACCTTC.

Ten or more counts support this clonotype. V is TRBV28 and J is TRBJ2-5, with D possibly matching TRBD2 (6 bases). Near its end, the DNA agrees better with TRBJ2-1, so the J call may be wrong. CDR3 length: 15 amino acids. Germline assignment: CDR1 MDHEN and CDR2 SYDVKM. CDR3 amino acids: CASSLLAGRHNEQFF. As DNA, the CDR3 is TGTGCCAGCAGTTTATTAGCAGGGAGGCACAATGAGCAGTTCTTC.

This clonotype came up many times. CDR3 amino acids: CASSYWVAGPRTDTQYF. DNA for the CDR3: TGTGCCAGCAGTTACTGGGTAGCGGGACCGAGAACAGATACGCAGTATTTT. The V call is TRBV6-5, the J call TRBJ2-3; 8 positions match TRBD2. CDR3 length: 17 amino acids. The germline V gene encodes CDR1 MNHEY and CDR2 SVGAGI. Losses at the gene ends were 1 base for V and 3 bases for J; bases not matched to a gene: 9.

In this sample, this clonotype turned up many times. The chain employs TRBV5-1 and TRBJ1-2; D is unclear. The CDR3 contains 13 residues. V gave up 0 bases and J gave up 3 bases, with 6 bases separating them. CDR1 and CDR2 from the germline V gene are SGHRS and YFSETQ. As DNA, the CDR3 is TGCGCCAGCAGCTTGGGCAGAGACTATGGCTACACCTTC. It encodes CASSLGRDYGYTF.

This clonotype was seen a few times. The rearrangement joins TRBV5-6 to TRBJ2-7; TRBD2 matches 11 bases. The germline V gene has CDR1 SGHDT and CDR2 YYEEEE. V shed 4 bases and J 4 bases; nucleotides not matched to a gene: 4. The CDR3 spans 14 residues. The CDR3 reads CASSTSGSHYEQYF. The CDR3 nucleotides are TGTGCCAGCAGCACTAGCGGGAGTCATTACGAGCAGTACTTC.

This clonotype was found a few times. The V and J genes are TRBV7-9 and TRBJ1-1; TRBD1 is a possible D gene (5 bases). This CDR3 has 14 residues. Trimming left V 1 base short and J 7 bases short, with 13 bases between. Germline V gene sequence: CDR1 SEHNR, CDR2 FQNEAQ (reference sequence). The CDR3 loop reads CASSLDAGFFEAFF. CDR3 sequence (DNA): TGTGCCAGCAGCTTAGACGCAGGGTTCTTTGAAGCTTTCTTT.

This clonotype was observed at least ten times. This chain links TRBV2 with TRBJ2-5; TRBD1 is a possible D gene (5 bases). The CDR3 extends over 13 amino acids. From germline, CDR1 is SNHLY and CDR2 FYNNEI. The V and J ends lost 6 bases and 6 bases respectively, with 14 bases between them. The CDR3 DNA sequence: TGTGCCAGCAGGGAGAGCAGGGCCCAGACCCAGTACTTC. This translates into CASRESRAQTQYF.

V and J are TRBV20-1 and TRBJ1-2; D perhaps matches TRBD1 (5 bases). V dropped 0 bases and J dropped 2 bases, with 7 bases sitting between them. The length of the CDR3 is 13 residues. CDR1 and CDR2 (germline): DFQATT, SNEGSKA (reference sequence). The DNA for the CDR3 is TGCAGTGCTAGAGAGGACACAAACTATGGCTACACCTTC. Protein: CSAREDTNYGYTF.

The table lists this clonotype with many counts. The chain recombines TRBV7-9 with TRBJ1-2; D ambiguous. This CDR3 comprises 17 residues. Germline V CDR1 and CDR2: SEHNR, FQNEAQ (reference sequence). The V end lost 2 bases, the J end lost 1 base, and 17 bases lay between the germline ends. The chain's CDR3 is CASSLRHLRTFNYGYTF. The CDR3 nucleotides read TGTGCCAGCAGCTTACGGCACCTTCGTACCTTTAACTATGGCTACACCTTC.

The chain has TRBV6-1 and TRBJ1-1; the match to TRBD1 covers 7 bases. The CDR3 totals 13 residues. Germline V gives CDR1 MNHNS, CDR2 SASEGT. Unmatched junction bases numbered 7, after V lost 7 bases and J lost 5 bases. The CDR3 nucleotides are TGTGCCAGCAACTTACAGGGGAGAACTGAAGCTTTCTTT. Encoded protein: CASNLQGRTEAFF.

At least ten counts were recorded for this clonotype. The CDR3 here is CASSVRGFGELFF. CDR3 nucleotide sequence: TGTGCCAGCAGCGTAAGGGGATTCGGGGAGCTGTTTTTT. The chain is built from TRBV3-1 and TRBJ2-2, with a weak D call TRBD1 (5 bases). The germline CDR1 and CDR2 sequences are LGHDT and YNNKEL (reference sequence). CDR3 size: 13 residues. The V end lost 5 bases, the J end lost 7 bases, and 11 bases lay between the germline ends.

This clonotype was detected ten times or more. The genes are TRBV27 and TRBJ2-7; D call uncertain. Germline V CDR1 and CDR2: MNHEY, SMNVEV (reference sequence). The ends were cut back, 7 bases at V and 3 bases at J, with 10 bases in the middle. The CDR3 is 12 amino acids. CDR3 residues: CASTRDHYEQYF. CDR3 nucleotides: TGTGCCAGCACCAGAGATCACTACGAGCAGTACTTC.

This clonotype was picked up a small number of times. This is likely an artifact of a read error, given a far larger clone one base away. V usage is TRBV12-3 or TRBV12-4 and J usage is TRBJ2-4; 10 bases are shared with TRBD2. The CDR3 consists of 16 residues. CDR3 bases: TGTGCCAGCAGCCCTACAACTAGCGGGATGTCGGTTGAGCGGTTCTTC. Amino acids: CASSPTTSGMSVERFF.